This T cell receptor (beta chain) was sequenced for a study of CD8 T cells in ankylosing spondylitis. Study conclusions and caveats: Past research had described some motif variants in reactive arthritis synovial fluid and blood. One TCR beta motif, made up of roughly eight highly homologous variants, appeared characteristic of ankylosing spondylitis blood.

The ends were cut back, 3 bases at V and 7 bases at J, with 10 bases in the middle. The V gene's germline CDR1 is SEHNR and CDR2 FQNEAQ (reference sequence). The CDR3 loop spans 13 amino acids. This clonotype was seen only a few times. Its antigen remains unidentified. TCRdb called the 5' RACE reads again in MiXCR, with one record for every CDR3 protein. Here the sample spans about 360,000 distinct CDR3 sequences, roughly 14% being singletons. The clonotype comes from a male donor with ankylosing spondylitis or in good health (not recorded which). This chain connects TRBV7-9 to TRBJ2-1; D is uncertain. The sequencing sample was made of blood, either unsorted or a sorted T cell fraction (not recorded which). CDR3 bases: TGTGCCAGCAGCTTCTCCTCCAGTAATGAGCAGTTCTTC. It codes for CASSFSSSNEQFF.